This T cell receptor (beta chain) was sequenced during a study of cytomegalovirus exposure and HLA in healthy donors. PCR used 60 Vbeta primers and 13 Jbeta primers. Measured with immunoSEQ multiplex PCR; TCRdb has only the in-frame clones, and not every one. The table includes 150,000 to 200,000 clones, around four fifths detected once. Study results and limitations: Among TCR sequences, most were rare, though some public TCRs appeared in many donors.

Points on this clone: Antigen: not known.

The ends lost 6 bases at V and 6 bases at J; junction bases unmatched: 11. The CDR3 is 15 residues long. CDR1 is SGHVS, CDR2 FQNEAQ, per germline. The receptor was derived from a female donor in good health and CMV-seronegative. The chain recombines TRBV7-8 with TRBJ2-1; 7 nucleotides align to TRBD2. Material for sequencing was PBMCs. The CDR3 nucleotides read TGTGCCAGCAGGGGGAGGGCGGGGCAGCCCAATGAGCAGTTCTTC. Its protein product is CASRGRAGQPNEQFF.